This TCR beta chain was captured by sequencing in a study of regulatory T cells in long-lasting Graves disease. The CDR3 length is 16 residues. Trimming at V came to 3 bases and at J to 2 bases, leaving 8 bases not matched to a gene. Germline V gene lookup returns CDR1 MNHEY and CDR2 SMNVEV (reference sequence). This clonotype occurred many times. Time point given: newly diagnosed GD, antithyroid drugs for less than 3 months. Making the TCR library involved RNA that had been extracted from PBMCs. Investigators prepared the TCR beta libraries by applying iRepertoire HTBI primers and Arm-PCR of CDR3 regions. TCRdb re-called the multiplex PCR reads with MiXCR, one entry per CDR3 protein. The table lists some 500,000 distinct CDR3 sequences, roughly 13% of them singletons. These data were also filed under a second study, of T cells in Graves' hyperthyroidism and ophthalmopathy.

This TCR was sampled from a man aged 30-40 years with Graves disease. This rearrangement joins TRBV27 to TRBJ2-7, with 9 bases aligning to TRBD1. Specimen: peripheral blood mononuclear cells (PBMCs), collected at new diagnosis, from a patient treated with antithyroid drugs. The CDR3 sequence: CASSLLRQGGPYEQYF. CDR3 sequence (DNA): TGTGCCAGCAGTTTGCTCCGACAGGGGGGGCCCTACGAGCAGTACTTC.